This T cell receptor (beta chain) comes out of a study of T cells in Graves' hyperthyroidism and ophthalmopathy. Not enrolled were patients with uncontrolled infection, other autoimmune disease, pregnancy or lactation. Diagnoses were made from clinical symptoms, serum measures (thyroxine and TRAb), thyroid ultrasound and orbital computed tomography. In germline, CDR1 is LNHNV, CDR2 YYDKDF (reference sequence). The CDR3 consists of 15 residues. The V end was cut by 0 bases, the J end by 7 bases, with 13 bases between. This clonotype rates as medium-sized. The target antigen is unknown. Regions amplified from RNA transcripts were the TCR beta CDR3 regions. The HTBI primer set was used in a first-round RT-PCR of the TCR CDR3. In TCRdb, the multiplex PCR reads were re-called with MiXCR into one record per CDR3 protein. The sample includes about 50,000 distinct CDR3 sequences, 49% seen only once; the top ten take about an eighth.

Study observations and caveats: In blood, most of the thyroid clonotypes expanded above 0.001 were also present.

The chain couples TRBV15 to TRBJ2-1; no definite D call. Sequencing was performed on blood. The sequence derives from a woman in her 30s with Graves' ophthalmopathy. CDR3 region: CATSREIPRGNEQFF. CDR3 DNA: TGTGCCACCAGCAGAGAAATTCCCCGTGGTAATGAGCAGTTCTTC.